One TCR beta chain is described in this entry. This entry belongs to a study of blood T cell repertoires in COVID-19. Background on the study: COVID-19 samples from acute and convalescent phases originated in the United States, Italy and Spain. The cDNA or gDNA used as material had been derived from T cells, B-cell-depleted T cells, or PBMCs.

In the original processing: It was from reference gene primer amplification that nucleated cell counts were estimated. TCRdb's copy holds only in-frame clones and misses some; the assay was immunoSEQ multiplex PCR. V and J calls and clone size follow that table, whereas D and trimming were derived from the DNA. This sample has 68,000 or so clones; 65% to 80% occur once, and the top ten carry about 10%. The germline CDR1 and CDR2 sequences are LNHDA and SQIVND (reference sequence). There are 14 residues in the CDR3. V shed 3 bases and J 2 bases; nucleotides not matched to a gene: 3. V usage is TRBV19 and J usage is TRBJ2-7; 8 nucleotides align to TRBD2. This TCR was recovered from a woman aged 45-65 years with acute or convalescent COVID-19. What was sequenced was peripheral blood. The CDR3 sequence is CASSIGTSTYEQYF. The CDR3 DNA reads TGTGCCAGTAGTATCGGGACTAGTACCTACGAGCAGTACTTC.